What follows is one T cell receptor beta chain and its context. Germline CDR1 SEHNR, CDR2 FQNEAQ (reference sequence). V trimming: 2 bases; J trimming: 4 bases; junction bases outside the gene matches: 3. There are 16 residues in the CDR3. Under the authors' procedure: By means of reference gene primer amplification, nucleated cell counts were estimated. The method was immunoSEQ multiplex PCR; TCRdb's version includes in-frame clones alone and lacks a portion of them. Clone size and the V and J calls come from that table; the DNA yielded D and trimming. This sample has around 250,000 clones, with about 83% found just once. This sample was included in a study of blood T cell repertoires in COVID-19. Study details: COVID-19 samples from acute and convalescent phases originated in the United States, Italy and Spain. T cells, B-cell-depleted T cells, or PBMCs provided the cDNA or gDNA that served as material.

The sequence came from a man aged 35 to 55 with active or convalescent COVID-19. Sample: peripheral blood. V usage is TRBV7-9 and J usage is TRBJ1-6; TRBD1 matches at 9 bases. The CDR3 loop is CASSLPGQGYNSPLHF. CDR3 in DNA: TGTGCCAGCAGCTTACCGGGACAGGGTTATAATTCACCCCTCCACTTT.